What follows is one T cell receptor (beta chain) and its context. This record belongs to a study of PD-L1 blockade in urothelial cancer. Study information: The median number of T cells present in blood samples was 130,000 to 150,000.

Libraries were prepared by immunoSEQ multiplex PCR; TCRdb keeps only in-frame clonotypes and omits some of them. Found here are 100,000 or so clones, approximately 86% of them singletons; the top ten hold 2.4%. Germline CDR1 SGHDN, CDR2 FVKESK. The length of the CDR3 is 16 residues. J gave up 7 bases and V 0 bases, and 12 bases lay outside the gene matches. This sequence joins TRBV14 and TRBJ2-7; 7 bases fit TRBD2. This TCR derives from a middle-aged man with urothelial cancer. Sequenced material: PBMCs, taken around atezolizumab (anti-PD-L1) treatment. The CDR3 DNA reads as TGTGCCAGCAGCCAAGATTTGGGGGAGGGCCGTTGGGAGCAGTACTTC. Its protein is CASSQDLGEGRWEQYF.